The 6 T cell receptor beta chains in this list originate from one sample, sequenced in a study of response to subunit inactivated influenza vaccine. TCRdb recomputed calls from the RT-PCR reads with MiXCR, one row per CDR3 protein. The sample records roughly 570,000 distinct CDR3 sequences, 12% to 15% being singletons. This material consisted of PBMCs from blood, taken roughly 13 days after vaccination. These receptors were collected from a man between 50 and 59 years old who received an inactivated influenza vaccine.

Ten or more counts support this clonotype. The CDR3 bases are TGTGCCAGCAAACAGGGGTTTTCCTACGAGCAGTACTTC. Amino acids: CASKQGFSYEQYF. V and J are TRBV2 and TRBJ2-7; 7 nucleotides agree with TRBD1. CDR3 size: 13 residues. Per the germline V gene, CDR1 is SNHLY and CDR2 is FYNNEI. Trimming cost V 7 bases and J 1 base; bases outside gene matches: 4.

The chain recombines TRBV28 with TRBJ2-5; 10 bases agree with TRBD2. CDR1 is MDHEN, CDR2 SYDVKM, per germline. The V segment lost 3 bases and the J segment 3 bases; nucleotides outside the gene matches: 4. The CDR3 extends over 15 amino acids. The CDR3 is CASSLGAGGEETQYF. The DNA for the CDR3 is TGTGCCAGCAGTTTGGGAGCGGGAGGGGAAGAGACCCAGTACTTC.

V is TRBV9 and J is TRBJ2-7, with TRBD1 matching over 7 bases. The germline CDR1 and CDR2 sequences are SGDLS and YYNGEE. Trimming took 2 bases from V and 2 from J; bases not matched to a gene: 7. The CDR3 has 15 residues. CDR3 nucleotide sequence: TGTGCCAGCAGCGTTACCGGGACAGCCCCCTACGAGCAGTACTTC. Its protein is CASSVTGTAPYEQYF.

The rearrangement uses TRBV4-3 and TRBJ2-2; unclear D gene. Germline V gene lookup returns CDR1 LGHNA and CDR2 YSLEER. V gave up 1 base and J gave up 6 bases, with 9 bases separating them. This CDR3 spans 14 amino acids. The CDR3 DNA reads as TGCGCCAGCAGCCAAGTTCCGGGCCCCGGGGAGCTGTTTTTT. Translated, it gives CASSQVPGPGELFF.

This chain links TRBV12-3 or TRBV12-4 with TRBJ1-6; tentative D call: TRBD1 (5 bases). V was cut by 4 bases and J by 4 bases, with 8 bases left in between. The length of the CDR3 is 14 residues. CDR3 loop: CASSYRQYNSPLHF. CDR3 nucleotide sequence: TGTGCCAGCAGTTACCGACAGTATAATTCACCCCTCCACTTT.

The CDR3 spells CSAARTSGSSGEQYF. The CDR3 DNA is TGCAGTGCAGCCCGGACTAGCGGGTCCTCCGGCGAGCAGTACTTC. This chain uses TRBV20-1 with TRBJ2-7, with 11 positions matching TRBD2. Germline CDR1 is DFQATT and CDR2 is SNEGSKA (reference sequence). This CDR3 contains 15 residues. V lost 6 bases and J lost 6; bases outside the gene matches: 13.